This T cell receptor beta chain was sequenced during a study of blood T cell repertoires in COVID-19 (dated by TCRdb to 2020 to 2021). Describing the broader study: Collaborator samples came from the United States, Italy and Spain and covered acute and convalescent phases of COVID-19. The material from the prospective study consisted of cDNA or gDNA derived from T cells, B-cell-depleted T cells, or PBMCs. Sample metadata almost always included a de-identified subject ID, COVID-19 status, age in years and sex. Deeply sampled blood TCRbeta repertoires from subjects exposed to, actively infected with, or recovered from COVID-19 were included in the dataset. Samples came from the ongoing ImmuneRACE study (first 160 participants) plus 1,254 subjects from 6 global collaborators. Where available, HLA class I and class II types were taken from metadata supplied by the sample provider and were not determined by assay-based typing. The repertoires were made available in a free public database intended to serve as a resource for research on the immune response to SARS-CoV-2. The paper as a whole reports these results and caveats: The quantity of clinical and demographic metadata differed by source and by participant and was supplied without curation.

Each collaborating institution followed its own protocols to collect whole blood in K2EDTA tubes. For TCRbeta analysis, collaborator samples were shipped as frozen whole blood, as isolated PBMCs, or as DNA extracted from either sample type. Points on this clone: Which antigen it targets is not known. Base qualities are not provided; no much larger clone lies one nucleotide away.

TCRbeta CDR3 regions were amplified from genomic DNA by means of the immunoSEQ Assay, a bias-controlled multiplex PCR. In the paper's pipeline: The number of nucleated cells in each sample was estimated by amplification of reference gene primers within the assay. To quantify the absolute abundance of each unique TCRbeta CDR3 rearrangement, sequence reads were collapsed and filtered. For each sample, productive Simpson clonality was calculated as the square root of Simpson's diversity index across productive rearrangements. Imported from immuneACCESS, the table was reduced by TCRdb to in-frame sequences with V and J called. These copies leave out some clones; in studies compared against another copy, an unresolved V gene accounts for under half, and the cause of the remainder is not known. From that table come the V and J calls and clone size; the DNA was used to work out D and trimming. The sample table lists 350,000 to 450,000 clones, 85% of them with a count of one. Roughly 3.6% of the sample belongs to the ten largest clones.

The receptor's source is a woman younger than 30 with acute or convalescent COVID-19. Specimen: peripheral blood.

Read as DNA, the sequence is TGCGCCAGCAGCTGGACAGGGAGGGGACAAGATACGCAGTATTTT. Its protein is CASSWTGRGQDTQYF. This chain is built from TRBV5-1 and TRBJ2-3; a tentative D match to TRBD1 spans 8 bases. Inclusive of the bounding cysteine and phenylalanine, the CDR3 is 15 residues long. The DNA shown is the 45-base CDR3, in frame from base 1. The junction carries 16 bases between V and J, which are trimmed by 3 bases and 5 bases respectively. Sequences SGHRS (CDR1) and YFSETQ (CDR2) are obtained from the germline V gene.